This T cell receptor (beta chain) was documented in a study of shared clonotypes between healthy human individuals. Points from the study as a whole: The donor pool, a small one, limited the genetic and exposure-history diversity represented. Four donors shared 4.5% to 6.5% of their naive CD4 clonotypes. Generation probabilities of non-shared clonotypes were lower (relative to those shared by all four donors).

V gave up 10 bases and J gave up 1 base, with 17 bases separating them. Germline V gene lookup returns CDR1 SGHNT and CDR2 YENEEA. This CDR3 has 14 amino acids. As for this clone: Its antigen remains unknown.

Produced via immunoSEQ multiplex PCR; TCRdb's table is partial and in-frame only. The sample yields over a million clones, 95% to 99% seen once. Sequenced input: naive CD4+ T cells sorted from blood. The subset denotes: CD45RA+ positively selected. The genes are TRBV11-3 and TRBJ2-7; possible D gene TRBD2, 5 bases. This receptor was obtained from a man in his thirties or forties in good health. The CDR3 region is CATSTRALSYEQYF. The CDR3 DNA reads TGTGCCACCTCGACGAGGGCCCTATCCTACGAGCAGTACTTC. Combining the CDR3 with reference TRBV11-3 and TRBJ2-7 gives the whole variable domain EAGVVQSPRYKIIEKKQPVAFWCNPISGHNTLYWYLQNLGQGPELLIRYENEEAVDDSQLPKDRFSAERLKGVDSTLKIQPAELGDSAVYLCATSTRALSYEQYFGPGTRLTVT.